This entry describes one T cell receptor (beta chain). What it binds is unknown. Naive CD8 cells lacked CD45RO, underwent positive selection for CCR7 and left out terminally differentiated effector memory CD45RA+ cells. Nashville, Tennessee was home to all donors, each a Caucasian adult. This sample is drawn from a study of shared clonotypes between healthy human individuals. The overall study: Aged between 18 and 49, the donors were a couple of women and three men. Study conclusions and caveats: Since donors were few, the genetic and exposure-history diversity represented was limited.

CDR1 is ENHRY and CDR2 is SYGVKD in the germline V gene. V lost 4 bases, J lost 2 bases, and 4 bases stayed unmatched. CDR3 length: 15 residues. Each replicate PCR on the sorted subsets used approximately 200 ng DNA (around 30,000 T cell genomes). The repertoire was sequenced with immunoSEQ multiplex PCR; TCRdb's copy has only in-frame clones and lacks some. Of 2 million or so clones listed, about 95% are singletons. V and J are TRBV10-3 and TRBJ2-2; TRBD1 agrees at 7 bases. The sequencing sample was made of naive CD8+ T cells sorted from blood. This sequence was found in a man aged 18 to 29 in good health. Written as DNA, the CDR3 is TGTGCCATCAGTGGGGGGACAGATAACACCGGGGAGCTGTTTTTT. Residues: CAISGGTDNTGELFF.